The 30 T cell receptor beta chains listed next were all sequenced from one sample in a study of graft-versus-host responses after intestinal transplantation. The table came from immunoSEQ multiplex PCR; TCRdb's copy has only in-frame clones and leaves some out. Counted here are 25,000 to 30,000 clones, approximately 93% occurring once; the ten biggest clones make up around 0.5%. The input for sequencing was PBMCs, taken 18 days after transplant. These receptors were taken from a human patient who received an intestinal transplant, so some T cells may come from the graft donor.

The chain couples TRBV11-2 to TRBJ2-3; 12 bases align to TRBD2. After removal of 4 bases from V and 2 bases from J, the junction contained 7 bases not matched to a gene. Germline assignment: CDR1 SGHAT and CDR2 FQNNGV. This CDR3 comprises 17 residues. As DNA, the CDR3 is TGTGCCAGCAGCTCCTCGACTAGCGGGGGATACACAGATACGCAGTATTTT. This encodes CASSSSTSGGYTDTQYF.

This clone was seen a single time. V gene TRBV6-5 combines with J gene TRBJ1-2, with a possible D match to TRBD1 (6 bases). With 10 bases removed from V and 3 bases from J, the gap between germline ends came to 9 bases. The CDR3 is 11 amino acids. The V gene's germline CDR1 is MNHEY and CDR2 SVGAGI. CDR3 sequence reads: CATGGDYGYTF. CDR3 in DNA: TGTGCCACCGGGGGCGACTATGGCTACACCTTC.

The chain employs TRBV7-6 and TRBJ2-2, with 12 positions matching TRBD2. This CDR3 spans 15 amino acids. Germline V gene lookup returns CDR1 SGHVS and CDR2 FNYEAQ. J gave up 6 bases and V 5 bases, and 4 bases lay outside the gene matches. CDR3 nucleotides: TGTGCCAGCAGCATACTAGCGGGGGGTCCCGGGGAGCTGTTTTTT. Protein: CASSILAGGPGELFF.

The chain has TRBV14 and TRBJ2-5; D ambiguous. CDR1 and CDR2 from the germline V gene are SGHDN and FVKESK. Deletions cut 5 bases from V and 0 bases from J, with 16 bases between. The CDR3 length is 16 residues. CDR3: CASSSLQFGNQETQYF. The CDR3 region has the DNA TGTGCCAGCAGCTCATTGCAGTTTGGGAACCAAGAGACCCAGTACTTC. Supplemented by reference TRBV14 and TRBJ2-5, the full variable domain reads EAGVTQFPSHSVIEKGQTVTLRCDPISGHDNLYWYRRVMGKEIKFLLHFVKESKQDESGMPNNRFLAERTGGTYSTLKVQPAELEDSGVYFCASSSLQFGNQETQYFGPGTRLLVL.

The chain uses TRBV7-6 and TRBJ2-3; tentative D call: TRBD2 (6 bases). Germline lookup yields CDR1 SGHVS and CDR2 FNYEAQ. CDR3 length: 15 amino acids. With 4 bases removed from V and 2 bases from J, the gap between germline ends came to 13 bases. The CDR3 sequence is CASSSTVAVTDTQYF. The CDR3 DNA sequence: TGTGCCAGCAGCTCCACCGTAGCGGTCACAGATACGCAGTATTTT.

V and J are TRBV30 and TRBJ1-2; D remains ambiguous. V dropped 4 bases and J dropped 8 bases, with 8 bases sitting between them. The CDR3 covers 10 residues. Germline CDR1 GTSNPN, CDR2 SVGIG (reference sequence). CDR3 sequence (DNA): TGTGCCTGGATGGATCGGGGCTACACCTTC. Its translation: CAWMDRGYTF.

The chain joins TRBV9 to TRBJ1-1, with 8 bases aligning to TRBD1. V lost 2 bases to trimming and J lost 0 bases; unmatched junction nucleotides: 3. Germline V gene sequence: CDR1 SGDLS, CDR2 YYNGEE. The CDR3 runs 15 residues. As DNA, the CDR3 is TGTGCCAGCAGCGTGAGGACAGGGATGAACACTGAAGCTTTCTTT. Translating it yields CASSVRTGMNTEAFF.

The V gene is TRBV6-5, the J gene TRBJ2-1; D might be TRBD2 (6 bases). Germline CDR1 and CDR2: MNHEY and SVGAGI. The CDR3 is 14 amino acids. Deletions cut 6 bases from V and 0 bases from J, with 9 bases between. CDR3 sequence reads: CASRLAVSYNEQFF. The DNA for the CDR3 is TGTGCCAGCAGGTTAGCGGTCTCCTACAATGAGCAGTTCTTC.

The chain couples TRBV18 to TRBJ2-1, with D unresolved. There are 12 residues in the CDR3. The germline CDR1 and CDR2 sequences are KGHSH and LQKENI. V lost 5 bases and J lost 7, with 9 bases in between. CDR3 protein: CASSLDANEQFF. CDR3 DNA sequence: TGTGCCAGCTCATTGGACGCAAATGAGCAGTTCTTC.

The chain has TRBV10-1 and TRBJ1-2, with a possible D match to TRBD1 (5 bases). The CDR3 runs to 14 residues. The V end was cut by 0 bases, the J end by 8 bases, with 13 bases between. Germline CDR1 reads WNHNN; CDR2 reads SYGVQD (reference sequence). CDR3 in amino acids: CASSESRGTYGYTF. The CDR3, as DNA: TGCGCCAGCAGTGAGTCCCGGGGGACGTACGGCTACACCTTC.

This sequence joins TRBV10-1 and TRBJ2-1; D might be TRBD2 (6 bases). Germline-derived CDR1 and CDR2 are WNHNN and SYGVQD (reference sequence). V was clipped by 3 bases and J by 15 bases, with 18 bases between them. The CDR3 totals 13 residues. The CDR3 DNA sequence: TGCGCCAGCAGTGAAACTGCGGGGAGATGGCGGTTCTTC. Encoded protein: CASSETAGRWRFF.

This chain uses TRBV25-1 with TRBJ2-3; 7 nucleotides line up with TRBD2. The trim removed 3 bases at V and 4 bases at J, leaving 4 bases unmatched. The V gene's germline CDR1 is MGHDK and CDR2 SYGVNS. CDR3 size: 14 residues. CDR3 protein: CASSDTRGADTQYF. In nucleotides, the CDR3 is TGTGCCAGCAGTGATACCCGGGGGGCAGATACGCAGTATTTT.

Only one count was recorded for this clone. The CDR3 DNA sequence: TGTGCCAGCTCCACCGGGACTCAAGAGACCCAGTACTTC. This translates into CASSTGTQETQYF. The chain is built from TRBV18 and TRBJ2-5; D might be TRBD2 (6 bases). The germline gives CDR1 KGHSH, CDR2 LQKENI. Between the trimmed V and J ends, which lost 6 bases and 2 bases, there was a span of 10 bases. This CDR3 contains 13 residues.

The genes are TRBV9 and TRBJ2-6; no definite D call. The CDR3 covers 15 residues. Germline CDR1 is SGDLS and CDR2 is YYNGEE. Trimming left V 0 bases short and J 1 base short, with 5 bases between. CDR3 residues: CASSVGQSGANVLTF. As DNA, the CDR3 is TGTGCCAGCAGCGTAGGCCAGTCTGGGGCCAACGTCCTGACTTTC.

The chain carries TRBV19 and TRBJ1-1; D is undetermined. V shed 5 bases and J shed 1 base, with 20 bases lying between them. Germline CDR1 LNHDA, CDR2 SQIVND (reference sequence). This CDR3 spans 17 amino acids. The CDR3: CASSPRWPSARNTEAFF. In DNA, the CDR3 is TGTGCCAGTAGTCCCCGGTGGCCCTCGGCAAGGAACACTGAAGCTTTCTTT.

The chain has TRBV7-8 and TRBJ2-5, with TRBD2 matching 8 bases. Germline values: CDR1 SGHVS, CDR2 FQNEAQ. The CDR3 covers 13 residues. V shed 8 bases, J shed 2 bases, and the junction held 4 bases outside the gene matches. CDR3 protein: CASRGTRQETQYF. The CDR3 nucleotides are TGTGCCAGCCGCGGGACTAGACAAGAGACCCAGTACTTC.

V and J are TRBV4-2 and TRBJ2-3, with 10 bases identical to TRBD2. Trimming removed 3 bases from V and 2 bases from J; junction bases left unmatched: 11. The CDR3 length is 18 residues. Germline V gene lookup returns CDR1 LGHNA and CDR2 YNFKEQ. In nucleotides, the CDR3 is TGTGCCAGCAGCCAGGGGGTCGATCTAGCGGGGGTCACAGATACGCAGTATTTT. Translating gives CASSQGVDLAGVTDTQYF.

This chain joins TRBV6-1 and TRBJ2-5; D perhaps matches TRBD2 (5 bases). CDR3 length equals 14 residues. Trimming took 2 bases from V and 5 from J, leaving 12 bases between them. Germline loops: CDR1 MNHNS, CDR2 SASEGT. The CDR3 nucleotides read TGTGCCAGCAGTGAAAGTCTAGCCCGGGAGACCCAGTACTTC. Its translation: CASSESLARETQYF.

The chain recombines TRBV6-5 with TRBJ2-7, with D perhaps being TRBD1 or TRBD2 (6 bases each). With 6 bases removed from V and 2 bases from J, the gap between germline ends came to 14 bases. CDR3 length: 14 amino acids. Germline CDR1 MNHEY, CDR2 SVGAGI. The CDR3 here is CASRRLGGTYEQYF. In nucleotides, the CDR3 is TGTGCCAGCAGGAGACTAGGGGGTACCTACGAGCAGTACTTC.

The sample holds one count of this clone. This chain uses TRBV7-8 with TRBJ2-2, with 11 positions matching TRBD2. Germline CDR1 SGHVS, CDR2 FQNEAQ. This CDR3 contains 14 residues. Germline trimming cut 3 bases from V and 6 bases from J; bases unmatched to any gene: 0. CDR3 nucleotide sequence: TGTGCCAGCAGCTTGGGACTAGCGGCCGGGGAGCTGTTTTTT. Amino acid sequence: CASSLGLAAGELFF.

The chain is built from TRBV25-1 and TRBJ2-7, with D perhaps given as TRBD1 or TRBD2 (5 bases each). The V end was cut by 2 bases, the J end by 6 bases, with 23 bases between. This CDR3 has 17 residues. Germline V gives CDR1 MGHDK, CDR2 SYGVNS. The CDR3 loop is CASSEPWGVANGGEQYF. CDR3 in DNA: TGTGCCAGCAGTGAACCTTGGGGTGTCGCCAATGGGGGCGAGCAGTACTTC.

The V call is TRBV6-5, the J call TRBJ1-2, with TRBD1 matching 7 bases. The J segment lost 6 bases and the V segment lost 4 bases, leaving 11 bases of the junction unmatched. This CDR3 comprises 15 residues. Germline V gene lookup returns CDR1 MNHEY and CDR2 SVGAGI. The CDR3 nucleotides are TGTGCCAGCAGTTTAGTAGGGGGCGCAGACGATGGCTACACCTTC. Translating gives CASSLVGGADDGYTF.

This clone was seen a few times. V and J are TRBV19 and TRBJ2-7, with no clear D. Trimming took 3 bases from V and 6 from J, leaving 9 bases between them. Germline lookup yields CDR1 LNHDA and CDR2 SQIVND (reference sequence). The CDR3 consists of 12 residues. CDR3 amino acids: CASSMSGAEQYF. CDR3 bases: TGTGCCAGTAGTATGTCGGGTGCCGAGCAGTACTTC.

The CDR3 is CASSLGYSRFNTEAFF. CDR3 nucleotides: TGTGCCAGCAGCTTAGGTTACTCCAGGTTTAACACTGAAGCTTTCTTT. The gene calls are TRBV5-6 and TRBJ1-1; D is uncertain. Germline CDR1 and CDR2: SGHDT and YYEEEE. The CDR3 runs 16 residues. Trimming stripped 2 bases from V and 2 bases from J, with 16 bases between.

This clone has just one count. V usage is TRBV27 and J usage is TRBJ2-3, with a weak D call TRBD2 (5 bases). The CDR3 sequence is 13 residues long. Looked up from germline, CDR1 is MNHEY and CDR2 is SMNVEV (reference sequence). V lost 8 bases to trimming and J lost 4 bases, with 13 bases between them. This chain's CDR3 is CASGRRYPDTQYF. CDR3 DNA sequence: TGTGCCAGCGGTAGGAGGTACCCAGATACGCAGTATTTT.

This sequence joins TRBV6-1 and TRBJ2-7; 7 bases are shared with TRBD1. Germline CDR1 reads MNHNS; CDR2 reads SASEGT. The trim removed 8 bases at V and 7 bases at J, leaving 17 bases unmatched. The CDR3 spans 15 residues. The CDR3 spells CASVPDLTGTGEQYF. The CDR3 DNA follows: TGTGCCAGCGTGCCAGATTTGACAGGGACGGGAGAGCAGTACTTC.

V gene TRBV7-8 combines with J gene TRBJ2-7, with a possible D match to TRBD2 (6 bases). The CDR3 runs to 15 residues. Trimming cost V 5 bases and J 2 bases, with 16 bases left between them. CDR1 is SGHVS, CDR2 FQNEAQ, per germline. CDR3 residues: CASSPPGVLPYEQYF. The CDR3 DNA reads TGTGCCAGCAGCCCCCCGGGGGTTCTCCCCTACGAGCAGTACTTC.

V and J are TRBV28 and TRBJ2-7; D may be TRBD2 (6 bases). CDR1 and CDR2 from the germline V gene are MDHEN and SYDVKM. The CDR3 is made up of 16 amino acids. V shed 0 bases and J shed 4 bases, with 16 bases lying between them. The CDR3 DNA reads as TGTGCCAGCAGTTTATGGTCCCCACTTCGGGGGTACGAGCAGTACTTC. Translation gives CASSLWSPLRGYEQYF.

V and J are TRBV30 and TRBJ2-7, with D perhaps given as TRBD1 or TRBD2 (6 bases each). Germline loops: CDR1 GTSNPN, CDR2 SVGIG (reference sequence). The germline V and J ends were trimmed by 1 base and 2 bases, with 12 bases remaining between them. This CDR3 comprises 14 residues. The CDR3 DNA reads TGTGCCTGGAGTGCGGGGGCAGTGCCCTACGAGCAGTACTTC. This translates into CAWSAGAVPYEQYF.

The chain uses TRBV11-2 and TRBJ1-5, with D maybe TRBD1 (5 bases). Trimming took off 4 bases at V and 7 bases at J, with 11 bases between the two ends. The length of the CDR3 is 13 residues. From germline, CDR1 is SGHAT and CDR2 FQNNGV. The CDR3 nucleotides are TGTGCCAGCAGCTCAGGGCCTGGGCAGCCCCAGCATTTT. This encodes CASSSGPGQPQHF.